The clone carrying this T cell receptor beta chain was found many times. Its antigen is not known. The data are from a study of T-cell reconstitution after alpha-beta-depleted transplantation in children. The study, taken as a whole, reports: The origin of high day-60 TCRbeta diversity in some patients lay in surviving recipient T cells and thymic progenitors. The study reportedly traced alpha-beta T cells about two months after transplant to several hundred expanded graft clones. Hyperexpanded clones declined; after one year, newly produced T cells mostly supplied diversity.

This CDR3 is built from 14 residues. The ends were cut back, 0 bases at V and 4 bases at J, with 10 bases in the middle. TCRbeta library construction was performed incorporating unique molecular identifiers. One entry per CDR3 protein results from TCRdb running MiXCR on the PCR reads. The sample holds 250,000 to 300,000 distinct CDR3 sequences, 9.5% to 13% seen once. This TCR was sampled from a boy under two years old with acute myeloid leukemia, due to receive a stem cell transplant. The V call is TRBV12-3 or TRBV12-4, the J call TRBJ2-7; TRBD2 might be the D (6 bases). The starting material was PBMCs, obtained before TCRalphabeta/CD19-depleted stem cell transplant. The CDR3 sequence: CASSLAGGKYEQYF. CDR3 nucleotide sequence: TGTGCCAGCAGTTTAGCGGGGGGAAAATACGAGCAGTACTTC.